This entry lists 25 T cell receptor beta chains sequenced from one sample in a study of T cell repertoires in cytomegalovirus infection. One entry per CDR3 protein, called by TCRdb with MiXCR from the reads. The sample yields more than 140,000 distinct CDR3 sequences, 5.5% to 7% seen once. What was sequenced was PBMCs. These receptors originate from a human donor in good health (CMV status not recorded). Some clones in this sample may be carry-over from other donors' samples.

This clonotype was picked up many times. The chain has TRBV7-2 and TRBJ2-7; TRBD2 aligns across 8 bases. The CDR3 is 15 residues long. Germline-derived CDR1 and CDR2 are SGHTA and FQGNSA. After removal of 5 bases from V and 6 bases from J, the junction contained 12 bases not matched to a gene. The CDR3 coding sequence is TGTGCCAGCAGCCCTATCGGGGGGGCTCCCTTCGAGCAGTACTTC. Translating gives CASSPIGGAPFEQYF.

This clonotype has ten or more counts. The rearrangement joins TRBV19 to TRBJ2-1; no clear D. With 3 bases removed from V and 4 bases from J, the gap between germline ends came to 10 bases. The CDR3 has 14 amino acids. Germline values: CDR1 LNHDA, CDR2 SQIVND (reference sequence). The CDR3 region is CASSIGVLYNEQFF. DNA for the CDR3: TGTGCCAGTAGTATTGGGGTCCTTTACAATGAGCAGTTCTTC.

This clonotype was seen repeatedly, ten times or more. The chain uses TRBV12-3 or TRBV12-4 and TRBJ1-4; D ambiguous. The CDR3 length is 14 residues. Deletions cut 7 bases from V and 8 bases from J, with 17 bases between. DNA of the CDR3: TGTGCCAGCACCCTGTCCACTCGAGGGGAAAAACTGTTTTTT. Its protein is CASTLSTRGEKLFF.

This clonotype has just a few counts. CDR3 sequence (DNA): TGCAGCGGCCGGGTCGGAGGCACGGCTTTCTTT. Translated, it gives CSGRVGGTAFF. This chain connects TRBV29-1 to TRBJ1-1, with no clear D. Germline V CDR1 and CDR2: SQVTM, ANQGSEA. V gave up 7 bases and J gave up 11 bases, with 17 bases separating them. The CDR3 covers 11 residues.

The CDR3 reads CASSLIGQGAGIGEQFF. CDR3 bases: TGTGCCAGCAGTTTAATCGGACAGGGGGCCGGGATCGGTGAGCAGTTCTTC. V and J are TRBV2 and TRBJ2-1, with 11 bases lining up with TRBD1. The CDR3 contains 17 residues. Germline assignment: CDR1 SNHLY and CDR2 FYNNEI. V shed 5 bases and J 9 bases; nucleotides not matched to a gene: 15.

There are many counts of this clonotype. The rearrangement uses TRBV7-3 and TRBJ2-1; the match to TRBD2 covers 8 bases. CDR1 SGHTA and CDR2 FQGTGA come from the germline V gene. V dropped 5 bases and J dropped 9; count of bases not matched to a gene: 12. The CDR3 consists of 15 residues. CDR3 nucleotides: TGTGCCAGCAGCCCCACGGGGGGGCTCGGTGTTGAGCAGTTCTTC. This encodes CASSPTGGLGVEQFF.

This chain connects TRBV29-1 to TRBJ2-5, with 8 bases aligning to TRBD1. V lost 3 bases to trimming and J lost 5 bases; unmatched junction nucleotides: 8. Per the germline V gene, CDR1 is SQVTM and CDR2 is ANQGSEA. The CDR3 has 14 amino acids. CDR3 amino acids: CSVDRDRSKETQYF. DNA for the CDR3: TGCAGCGTTGATCGGGACAGGTCTAAGGAGACCCAGTACTTC.

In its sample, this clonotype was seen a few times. CDR3 in amino acids: CAITPSKRGGGYGTDTQYF. In nucleotides, the CDR3 is TGTGCCATCACCCCGTCCAAGCGGGGGGGGGGTTATGGCACAGATACGCAGTATTTT. The J gene is TRBJ2-3, the V gene TRBV10-3; TRBD2 matches 10 bases. The CDR3 loop spans 19 amino acids. The ends lost 7 bases at V and 1 base at J; junction bases unmatched: 17. Germline V gene sequence: CDR1 ENHRY, CDR2 SYGVKD.

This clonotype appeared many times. CDR3 residues: CASSQEISGSYGYTF. The CDR3 DNA follows: TGTGCCAGCAGCCAAGAAATATCAGGGAGTTATGGCTACACCTTC. V and J are TRBV14 and TRBJ1-2, with a possible D match to TRBD1 (5 bases). V lost 0 bases and J 5 bases, leaving 13 bases between the germline ends. Per the germline V gene, CDR1 is SGHDN and CDR2 is FVKESK. This CDR3 contains 15 residues.

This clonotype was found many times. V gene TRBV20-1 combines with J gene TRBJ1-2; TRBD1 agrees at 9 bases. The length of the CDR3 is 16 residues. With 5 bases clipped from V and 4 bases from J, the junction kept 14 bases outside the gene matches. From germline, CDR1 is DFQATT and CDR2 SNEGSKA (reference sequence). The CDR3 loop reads CSAYMTGGMEVYGYTF. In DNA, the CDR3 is TGCAGTGCTTACATGACAGGGGGGATGGAGGTCTATGGCTACACCTTC.

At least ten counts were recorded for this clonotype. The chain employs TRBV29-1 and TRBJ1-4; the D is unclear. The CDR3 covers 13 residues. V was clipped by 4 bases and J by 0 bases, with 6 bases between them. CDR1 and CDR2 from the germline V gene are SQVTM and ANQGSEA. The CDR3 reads CSVGDATNEKLFF. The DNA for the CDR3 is TGCAGCGTTGGTGATGCAACTAATGAAAAACTGTTTTTT.

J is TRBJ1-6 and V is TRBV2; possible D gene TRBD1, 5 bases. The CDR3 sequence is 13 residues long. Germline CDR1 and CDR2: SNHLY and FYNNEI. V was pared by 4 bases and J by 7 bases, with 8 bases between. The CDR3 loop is CASSGQGNSPLHF. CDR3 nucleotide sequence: TGTGCCAGCAGTGGGCAGGGCAATTCACCCCTCCACTTT. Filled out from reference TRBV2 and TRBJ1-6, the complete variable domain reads EPEVTQTPSHQVTQMGQEVILRCVPISNHLYFYWYRQILGQKVEFLVSFYNNEISEKSEIFDDQFSVERPDGSNFTLKIRSTKLEDSAMYFCASSGQGNSPLHFGNGTRLTVT.

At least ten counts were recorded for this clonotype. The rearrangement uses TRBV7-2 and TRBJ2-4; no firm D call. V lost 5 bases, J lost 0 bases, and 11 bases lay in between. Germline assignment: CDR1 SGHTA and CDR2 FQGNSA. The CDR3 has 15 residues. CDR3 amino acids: CASSPSQLAKNIQYF. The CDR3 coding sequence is TGTGCCAGCAGCCCGTCCCAGTTAGCCAAAAACATTCAGTACTTC.

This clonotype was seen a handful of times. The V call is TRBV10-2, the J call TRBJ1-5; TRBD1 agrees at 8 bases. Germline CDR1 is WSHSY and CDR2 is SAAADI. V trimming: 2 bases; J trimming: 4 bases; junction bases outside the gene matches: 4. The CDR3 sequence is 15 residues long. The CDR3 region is CASSEAGGANQPQHF. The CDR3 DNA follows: TGCGCCAGCAGTGAGGCAGGGGGCGCGAATCAGCCCCAGCATTTT.

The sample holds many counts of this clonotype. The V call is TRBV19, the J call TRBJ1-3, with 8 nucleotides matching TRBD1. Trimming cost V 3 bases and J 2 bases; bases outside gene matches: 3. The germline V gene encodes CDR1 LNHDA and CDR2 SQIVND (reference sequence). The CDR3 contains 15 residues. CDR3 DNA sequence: TGTGCCAGTAGTATTAGGACAGGGACTGGAAACACCATATATTTT. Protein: CASSIRTGTGNTIYF.

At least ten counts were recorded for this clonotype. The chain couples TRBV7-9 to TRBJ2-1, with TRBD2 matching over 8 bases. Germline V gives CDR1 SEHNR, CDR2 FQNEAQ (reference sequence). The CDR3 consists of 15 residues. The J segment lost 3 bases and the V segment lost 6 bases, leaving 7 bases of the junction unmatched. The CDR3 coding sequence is TGTGCCAGCAGAGGGTCCGGGACTAGCTACAATGAGCAGTTCTTC. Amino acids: CASRGSGTSYNEQFF.

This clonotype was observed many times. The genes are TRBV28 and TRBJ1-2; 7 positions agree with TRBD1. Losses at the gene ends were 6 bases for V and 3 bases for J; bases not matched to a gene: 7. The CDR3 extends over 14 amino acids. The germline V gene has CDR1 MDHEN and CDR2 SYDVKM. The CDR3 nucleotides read TGTGCCAGCAGCCCGACCGACAGGGACTATGGCTACACCTTC. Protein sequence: CASSPTDRDYGYTF.

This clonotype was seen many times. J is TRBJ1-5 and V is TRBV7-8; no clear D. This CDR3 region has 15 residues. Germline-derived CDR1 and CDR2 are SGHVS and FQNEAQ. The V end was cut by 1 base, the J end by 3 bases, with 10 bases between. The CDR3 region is CASSLVEGYNQPQHF. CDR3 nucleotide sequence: TGTGCCAGCAGCTTAGTCGAGGGATACAATCAGCCCCAGCATTTT.

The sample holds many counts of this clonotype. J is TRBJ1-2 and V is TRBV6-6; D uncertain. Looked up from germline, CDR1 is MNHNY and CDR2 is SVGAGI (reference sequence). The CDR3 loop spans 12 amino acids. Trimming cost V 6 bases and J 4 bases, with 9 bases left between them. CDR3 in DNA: TGTGCCAGCAGCCCCGACATCTATGGCTACACCTTC. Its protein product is CASSPDIYGYTF.

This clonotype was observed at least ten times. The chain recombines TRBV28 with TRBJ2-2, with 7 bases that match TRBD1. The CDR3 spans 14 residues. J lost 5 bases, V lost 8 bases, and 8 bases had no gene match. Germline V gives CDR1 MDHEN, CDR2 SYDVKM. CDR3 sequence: CASLRDSSTGELFF. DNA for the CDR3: TGTGCCAGCCTCCGGGACAGCTCTACCGGGGAGCTGTTTTTT.

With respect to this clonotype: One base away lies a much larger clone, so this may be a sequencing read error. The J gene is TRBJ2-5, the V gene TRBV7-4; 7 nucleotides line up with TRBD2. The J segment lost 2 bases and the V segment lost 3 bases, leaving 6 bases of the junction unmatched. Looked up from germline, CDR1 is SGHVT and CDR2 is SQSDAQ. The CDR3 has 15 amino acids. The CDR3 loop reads CASSLIKLAQETQYF. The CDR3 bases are TGTGCCAGCAGCTTGATCAAACTAGCGCAAGAGACCCAGTACTTC.

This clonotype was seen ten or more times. For the CDR3, the DNA is TGTGCCAGCAGCAAACCGACAGGCCAAGAGACCCAGTACTTC. It encodes CASSKPTGQETQYF. V is TRBV7-2 and J is TRBJ2-5; TRBD1 is a possible D gene (6 bases). The length of the CDR3 is 14 residues. CDR1 is SGHTA and CDR2 is FQGNSA in the germline V gene. V lost 5 bases to trimming and J lost 1 base, with 11 bases between them.

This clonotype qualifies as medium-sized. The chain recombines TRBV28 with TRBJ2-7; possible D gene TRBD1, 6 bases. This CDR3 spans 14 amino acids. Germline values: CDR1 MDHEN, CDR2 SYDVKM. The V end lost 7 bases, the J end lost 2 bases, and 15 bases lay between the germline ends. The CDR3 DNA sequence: TGTGCCAGCACCCAAACCGGGACACCCTACGAGCAGTACTTC. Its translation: CASTQTGTPYEQYF.

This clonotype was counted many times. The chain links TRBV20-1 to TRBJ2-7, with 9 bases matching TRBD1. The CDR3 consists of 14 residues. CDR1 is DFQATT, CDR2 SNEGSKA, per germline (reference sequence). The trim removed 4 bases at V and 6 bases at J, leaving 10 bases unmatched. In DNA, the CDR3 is TGCAGTGCTACCACCCCGGGACAGGGCTCCGAGCAGTACTTC. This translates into CSATTPGQGSEQYF.

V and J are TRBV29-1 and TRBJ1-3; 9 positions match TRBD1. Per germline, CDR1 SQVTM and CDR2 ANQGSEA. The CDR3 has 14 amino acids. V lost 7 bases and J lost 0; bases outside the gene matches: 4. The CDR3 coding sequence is TGCAGCGCCCGACAGGGGGTCTCTGGAAACACCATATATTTT. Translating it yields CSARQGVSGNTIYF.